This TCR beta chain is drawn from a study of blood T cell repertoires in COVID-19. This clone appeared a few times. Study processing details: Amplification of reference gene primers was used by the study to estimate nucleated cell counts. The repertoire was sequenced with immunoSEQ multiplex PCR; TCRdb's copy has only in-frame clones and lacks some. Clone size and the V and J calls come from that table; the DNA yielded D and trimming. This table holds 35,000 to 45,000 clones, approximately 88% found once. The junction had 9 bases not matched to a gene; V was cut back by 0 bases and J by 9 bases. The germline V gene has CDR1 SGHTA and CDR2 FQGNSA. CDR3 length: 15 amino acids.

The genes are TRBV7-2 and TRBJ1-1; 8 bases map to TRBD1. This TCR came from a human donor in a cohort sampled during active COVID-19. Material: peripheral blood. CDR3 loop: CASSLALGQGGKAFF. CDR3 coding DNA: TGTGCCAGCAGCTTAGCTTTAGGACAGGGTGGTAAAGCTTTCTTT.